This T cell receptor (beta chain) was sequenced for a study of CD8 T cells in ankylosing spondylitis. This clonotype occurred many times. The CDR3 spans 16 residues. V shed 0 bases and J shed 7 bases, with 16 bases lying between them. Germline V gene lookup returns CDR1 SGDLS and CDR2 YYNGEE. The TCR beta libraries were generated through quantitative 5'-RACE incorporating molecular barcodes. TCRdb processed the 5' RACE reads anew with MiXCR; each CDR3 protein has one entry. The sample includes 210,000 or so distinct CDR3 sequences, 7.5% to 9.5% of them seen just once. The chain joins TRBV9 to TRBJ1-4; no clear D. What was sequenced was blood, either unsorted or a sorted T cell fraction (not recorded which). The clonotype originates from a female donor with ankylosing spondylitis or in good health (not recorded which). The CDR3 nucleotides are TGTGCCAGCAGCGTAGCCGGAGGCGAGAGGGTTGAAAAACTGTTTTTT. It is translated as CASSVAGGERVEKLFF.